This TCR beta chain came from a study of T cells after yellow fever vaccination. Study-wide points: The study found a weaker secondary response that peaked faster, day 5 versus 15. Most primary-vaccination clones reappeared after the booster (more than 95% CD4, roughly 88% CD8).

This CDR3 has 15 amino acids. V was clipped by 4 bases and J by 6 bases; unmatched bases: 8. In germline, CDR1 is SGHAT, CDR2 FQNNGV. TCRdb independently ran MiXCR on the 5' RACE reads; one entry per CDR3 protein. The sample has roughly 68,000 distinct CDR3 sequences, 5% to 8% seen once. This clonotype was recorded a few times. What it binds is not known. V and J are TRBV11-2 and TRBJ2-2, with TRBD2 identical over 7 bases. The clonotype originates from a man between 18 and 35 years old who received the YFV17D yellow fever vaccine. Sample: CD8+ T cells sorted from PBMCs, taken 35 to 50 days after the first yellow fever vaccination. CDR3 DNA sequence: TGTGCCAGCAGCTACCGGCGGGGGTCCCCCGGGGAGCTGTTTTTT. Translation: CASSYRRGSPGELFF.